What follows is one T cell receptor (beta chain) and its context. What it binds is not known. Patients were excluded for autoimmune disease history or systemic immunosuppression. This sample was taken from a study of OX40 agonist ivuxolimab in advanced cancers. Broader study findings: Among some nonresponders, normalized T-cell clonal expansion was also low.

The repertoire was sequenced with immunoSEQ multiplex PCR; TCRdb's copy has only in-frame clones and lacks some. The sample carries about 82,000 clones, around 83% recorded once. The sequencing here drew on CD4+ or CD8+ T cells sorted from blood, taken in a trial of the OX40 agonist ivuxolimab. This receptor was identified in an adult with an advanced solid tumor such as melanoma, head and neck, liver or kidney cancer.

The CDR3 region is CASSYSKFGSRFF. DNA for the CDR3: TGTGCCAGCAGTTACTCGAAGTTCGGGTCACGGTTCTTC. The chain couples TRBV6-5 to TRBJ2-1; D not resolved. The germline V and J ends were trimmed by 0 bases and 15 bases, with 15 bases remaining between them. The CDR3 covers 13 residues. Germline assignment: CDR1 MNHEY and CDR2 SVGAGI.